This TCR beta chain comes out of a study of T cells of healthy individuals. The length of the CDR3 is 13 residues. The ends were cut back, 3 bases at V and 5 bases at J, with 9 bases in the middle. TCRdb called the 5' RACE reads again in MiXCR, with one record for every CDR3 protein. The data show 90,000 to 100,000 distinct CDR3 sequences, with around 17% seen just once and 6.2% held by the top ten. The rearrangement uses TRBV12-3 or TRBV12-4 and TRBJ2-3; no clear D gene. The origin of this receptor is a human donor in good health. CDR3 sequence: CASSLLRRDTQYF. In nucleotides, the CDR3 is TGTGCCAGCAGTTTGCTCAGGCGAGATACGCAGTATTTT.